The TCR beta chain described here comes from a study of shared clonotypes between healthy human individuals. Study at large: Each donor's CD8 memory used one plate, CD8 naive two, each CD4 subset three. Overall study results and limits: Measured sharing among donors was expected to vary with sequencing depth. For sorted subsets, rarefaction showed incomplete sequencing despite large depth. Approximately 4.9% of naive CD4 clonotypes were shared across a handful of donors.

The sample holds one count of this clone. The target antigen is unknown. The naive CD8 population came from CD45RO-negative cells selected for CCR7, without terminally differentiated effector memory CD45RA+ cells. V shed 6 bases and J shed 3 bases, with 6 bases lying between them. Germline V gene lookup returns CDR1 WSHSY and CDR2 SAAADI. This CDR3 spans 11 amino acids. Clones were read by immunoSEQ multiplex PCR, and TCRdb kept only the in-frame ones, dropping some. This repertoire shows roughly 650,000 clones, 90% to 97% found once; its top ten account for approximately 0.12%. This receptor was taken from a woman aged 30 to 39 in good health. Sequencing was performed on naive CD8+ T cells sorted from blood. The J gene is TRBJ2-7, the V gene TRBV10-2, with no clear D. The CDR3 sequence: CASRDLYEQYF. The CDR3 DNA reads TGCGCCAGCAGGGACCTCTACGAGCAGTACTTC.